The 21 T cell receptor beta chains below were found in one sample sequenced in a study of blood T cell repertoires in COVID-19. Measured with immunoSEQ multiplex PCR; TCRdb has only the in-frame clones, and not every one. The profile shows some 350,000 clones, around 84% of them singletons. The sample consisted of peripheral blood. The receptor source for this set is a human donor in a cohort sampled during active COVID-19.

This chain connects TRBV7-3 to TRBJ2-5; perhaps TRBD1 as D (6 bases). The CDR3 covers 13 residues. Germline V CDR1 and CDR2: SGHTA, FQGTGA. V was clipped by 3 bases and J by 5 bases, with 10 bases between them. CDR3 in DNA: TGTGCCAGCAGCTTTCTTAGGGGGGAGACCCAGTACTTC. Translating gives CASSFLRGETQYF.

The table lists this clone with a count of one. The genes are TRBV19 and TRBJ1-4; TRBD1 might be the D (5 bases). The length of the CDR3 is 15 residues. Deletions cut 7 bases from V and 5 bases from J, with 17 bases between. CDR1 LNHDA and CDR2 SQIVND come from the germline V gene (reference sequence). CDR3 protein: CASNGRAGINEKLFF. The CDR3, as DNA: TGTGCCAGTAACGGCCGTGCAGGGATAAATGAAAAACTGTTTTTT.

The chain carries TRBV9 and TRBJ2-2; maybe TRBD2 (6 bases). The CDR3 covers 15 residues. Germline CDR1 and CDR2: SGDLS and YYNGEE. Trimming left V 0 bases short and J 7 bases short, with 13 bases between. Written as DNA, the CDR3 is TGTGCCAGCAGCGTAGTAGCTAGCGATGGCGGGGAGCTGTTTTTT. Its protein is CASSVVASDGGELFF.

The rearrangement joins TRBV6-4 to TRBJ2-1, with D possibly TRBD1 on 6 matching bases. The CDR3 consists of 13 residues. The V end was cut by 2 bases, the J end by 5 bases, with 7 bases between. The V gene's germline CDR1 is MRHNA and CDR2 SNTAGT. The CDR3 region is CASSDRTDNEQFF. As DNA, the CDR3 is TGTGCCAGCAGTGACCGGACAGACAATGAGCAGTTCTTC.

This chain joins TRBV7-2 and TRBJ2-1; no clear D gene. CDR1 is SGHTA and CDR2 is FQGNSA in the germline V gene. The CDR3 is 15 residues long. V was cut by 0 bases and J by 6 bases, with 12 bases left in between. The CDR3 is CASSLAVRSGNEQFF. The CDR3 nucleotides are TGTGCCAGCAGCTTAGCGGTCAGGTCTGGCAATGAGCAGTTCTTC.

This rearrangement joins TRBV25-1 to TRBJ1-2; D is ambiguous. CDR1 is MGHDK and CDR2 is SYGVNS in the germline V gene. Trimming took off 1 base at V and 8 bases at J, with 17 bases between the two ends. The CDR3 covers 15 residues. This CDR3 reads CASSESADTPVGYTF. For the CDR3, the DNA is TGTGCCAGCAGTGAATCCGCAGACACGCCGGTAGGCTACACCTTC.

The J gene is TRBJ1-3, the V gene TRBV28; TRBD1 might be the D (5 bases). Germline V lookup: CDR1 MDHEN, CDR2 SYDVKM. CDR3 length: 14 residues. The V gene lost 2 bases and the J gene lost 2 bases, with 7 bases spanning the gap. The CDR3 sequence: CASSLQGTGNTIYF. The CDR3 bases are TGTGCCAGCAGTTTACAGGGAACTGGAAACACCATATATTTT.

The chain employs TRBV30 and TRBJ1-4; D not certain. Deletions cut 3 bases from V and 7 bases from J, with 24 bases between. Looked up from germline, CDR1 is GTSNPN and CDR2 is SVGIG (reference sequence). The CDR3 is made up of 17 amino acids. CDR3 in amino acids: CAWSPKLPMREGEKLFF. CDR3 nucleotides: TGTGCCTGGAGCCCTAAGTTGCCGATGAGAGAGGGTGAAAAACTGTTTTTT.

The rearrangement uses TRBV5-1 and TRBJ1-1; D is perhaps TRBD1 (6 bases). In germline, CDR1 is SGHRS, CDR2 YFSETQ. This CDR3 has 15 amino acids. Trimming removed 1 base from V and 1 base from J, with 11 bases in between. Here the CDR3 DNA reads TGCGCCAGCAGCTTGAGGCAGGGGAGGAACACTGAAGCTTTCTTT. Translation gives CASSLRQGRNTEAFF. Full variable domain (rest looked up from reference TRBV5-1 and TRBJ1-1): KAGVTQTPRYLIKTRGQQVTLSCSPISGHRSVSWYQQTPGQGLQFLFEYFSETQRNKGNFPGRFSGRQFSNSRSEMNVSTLELGDSALYLCASSLRQGRNTEAFFGQGTRLTVV.

The V call is TRBV3-1 (or the pseudogene TRBV3-2), the J call TRBJ2-7; no reliable D call. CDR3 length equals 14 residues. Trimming cost V 0 bases and J 2 bases, with 8 bases left between them. Germline V gene lookup returns CDR1 LGHDT and CDR2 YNNKEL (reference sequence). In DNA form, the CDR3 reads TGTGCCAGCAGCCAAGATCCAGGAACCTACGAGCAGTACTTC. Residues: CASSQDPGTYEQYF.

The V and J genes are TRBV2 and TRBJ2-5; TRBD1 might be the D (6 bases). Germline CDR1 and CDR2: SNHLY and FYNNEI. V was clipped by 5 bases and J by 4 bases, with 17 bases between them. The CDR3 is 15 amino acids. DNA for the CDR3: TGTGCCAGCAGTTTAGACAGGAGAGAACGAGAGACCCAGTACTTC. Its protein product is CASSLDRRERETQYF.

This rearrangement joins TRBV5-1 to TRBJ2-2; D may be TRBD2 (6 bases). Germline-derived CDR1 and CDR2 are SGHRS and YFSETQ. Trimming removed 0 bases from V and 7 bases from J, with 16 bases in between. The CDR3 is 16 amino acids. This chain's CDR3 is CASSLDPGASVGELFF. CDR3 nucleotides: TGCGCCAGCAGCTTGGATCCGGGAGCATCTGTCGGGGAGCTGTTTTTT.

This sequence joins TRBV3-1 (or the pseudogene TRBV3-2) and TRBJ1-1; D uncertain. The CDR3 consists of 14 residues. Germline V gives CDR1 LGHDT, CDR2 YNNKEL (reference sequence). The V gene lost 4 bases and the J gene lost 7 bases, with 16 bases spanning the gap. The CDR3 nucleotides read TGTGCCAGCAGCCGGCAATGGAGCGAGAATGAAGCTTTCTTT. The encoded protein is CASSRQWSENEAFF.

The gene calls are TRBV4-1 and TRBJ2-1, with D possibly TRBD2 on 6 matching bases. The ends were cut back, 0 bases at V and 9 bases at J, with 12 bases in the middle. The CDR3 is made up of 14 amino acids. Germline CDR1 is MGHRA and CDR2 is YSYEKL. As DNA, the CDR3 is TGCGCCAGCAGCCAAGATGGGACTTCCAGTGAGCAGTTCTTC. Protein product: CASSQDGTSSEQFF.

This clone was found once. This sequence joins TRBV9 and TRBJ1-1; D is ambiguous. V was pared by 2 bases and J by 0 bases, with 8 bases between. The CDR3 length is 14 residues. Germline V gene data show CDR1 as SGDLS and CDR2 as YYNGEE. CDR3 DNA sequence: TGTGCCAGCAGCGTCCACGGGATGAACACTGAAGCTTTCTTT. Protein product: CASSVHGMNTEAFF.

This chain uses TRBV6-6 with TRBJ2-1, with TRBD2 identical over 7 bases. CDR3 size: 12 residues. Losses at the gene ends were 0 bases for V and 16 bases for J; bases not matched to a gene: 6. CDR1 and CDR2 from the germline V gene are MNHNY and SVGAGI (reference sequence). The CDR3 sequence is CASSYSRRESFF. CDR3 DNA sequence: TGTGCCAGCAGTTACTCGAGGCGGGAGAGCTTCTTC.

J is TRBJ2-7 and V is TRBV6-1, with D perhaps matching TRBD1 (5 bases). The CDR3 length is 13 residues. In germline, CDR1 is MNHNS, CDR2 SASEGT. Trimming shortened V by 2 bases and J by 7 bases, and 12 bases separated the two germline ends. This CDR3 reads CASSEYQGREQYF. As DNA, the CDR3 is TGTGCCAGCAGTGAATATCAGGGTCGGGAGCAGTACTTC.

This clone came up a few times. This chain links TRBV5-8 with TRBJ2-7, with TRBD2 matching 12 bases. CDR1 SGHTS and CDR2 YDEGEE come from the germline V gene. V shed 2 bases, J shed 2 bases, and the junction held 2 bases outside the gene matches. The CDR3 length is 15 residues. CDR3 nucleotide sequence: TGTGCCAGCAGCTTCGGACTAGCGGGGACCTACGAGCAGTACTTC. Translated, it gives CASSFGLAGTYEQYF.

V and J are TRBV5-1 and TRBJ1-6, with 8 bases aligning to TRBD1. Per germline, CDR1 SGHRS and CDR2 YFSETQ. J was trimmed by 7 bases and V by 4 bases; bases with no gene match: 1. This CDR3 region has 13 residues. This chain's CDR3 is CASSTGGNSPLHF. The CDR3 DNA reads TGCGCCAGCAGCACAGGGGGGAATTCACCCCTCCACTTT. Filled out from reference TRBV5-1 and TRBJ1-6, the complete variable domain reads KAGVTQTPRYLIKTRGQQVTLSCSPISGHRSVSWYQQTPGQGLQFLFEYFSETQRNKGNFPGRFSGRQFSNSRSEMNVSTLELGDSALYLCASSTGGNSPLHFGNGTRLTVT.

The chain recombines TRBV6-6 with TRBJ1-1; no firm D call. This CDR3 spans 15 amino acids. Germline lookup yields CDR1 MNHNY and CDR2 SVGAGI (reference sequence). The ends were cut back, 2 bases at V and 0 bases at J, with 10 bases in the middle. CDR3 in DNA: TGTGCCAGCAGTTACCCGACTGATTTGAACACTGAAGCTTTCTTT. Its protein is CASSYPTDLNTEAFF.

This rearrangement joins TRBV5-1 to TRBJ1-1; D is unclear. Looked up from germline, CDR1 is SGHRS and CDR2 is YFSETQ. Trimming removed 0 bases from V and 2 bases from J, with 14 bases in between. The CDR3 has 16 residues. CDR3 coding DNA: TGCGCCAGCAGCTTGGGGGCAGTATCGGCAAACACTGAAGCTTTCTTT. It yields the protein CASSLGAVSANTEAFF.